This TCR beta chain was identified during a study of shared clonotypes between healthy human individuals. Germline CDR1 reads SGHRS; CDR2 reads YFSETQ. CDR3 size: 13 residues. After removal of 5 bases from V and 2 bases from J, the junction contained 2 bases not matched to a gene. Method: immunoSEQ multiplex PCR; TCRdb's copy keeps in-frame clones and lacks some. The sample yields around 550,000 clones, 90% to 97% seen once. Source material: naive CD4+ T cells sorted from blood. Subset of the sample: CD45RA+ positively selected. The chain employs TRBV5-1 and TRBJ2-7, with 9 positions matching TRBD1. This clonotype originated in a woman under 40 in good health. CDR3 DNA sequence: TGCGCCAGCAGGGGGACAGGGACCTACGAGCAGTACTTC. The encoded protein is CASRGTGTYEQYF.